Below, 6 T cell receptor beta chains from the same sample are listed, as sequenced in a study of cytomegalovirus exposure and HLA in healthy donors. 13 Jbeta primers and 60 Vbeta primers were used for the PCR. This table comes from immunoSEQ multiplex PCR, and its TCRdb copy is limited to in-frame clones, with some not included. The data contain hundreds of thousands of clones, under 80% of them seen just once; the ten biggest clones take up approximately 2.1%. The sample was PBMCs. These receptors all come from a female donor in good health and CMV-seronegative.

As to this clone: The junction does not match germline at one end; this may be a read error. This rearrangement joins TRBV5-6 to TRBJ2-7, with D possibly TRBD1 on 6 matching bases. CDR1 is SGHDT and CDR2 is YYEEEE in the germline V gene. The CDR3 runs 11 residues. As DNA, the CDR3 is TGTGCCAGCAGCTCGGTGACAGGTCTGGACTTC. This gives the protein CASSSVTGLDF.

The chain combines TRBV27 with TRBJ1-2; 8 bases line up with TRBD1. The V segment lost 5 bases and the J segment 1 base; nucleotides outside the gene matches: 9. The germline CDR1 and CDR2 sequences are MNHEY and SMNVEV (reference sequence). The CDR3 extends over 16 amino acids. CDR3 protein: CASSRDRPNLNYGYTF. The CDR3 nucleotides are TGTGCCAGCAGTAGGGACAGGCCGAACCTTAACTATGGCTACACCTTC.

This clone came up once. One junction end disagrees with the germline gene, perhaps due to a read error. This chain connects TRBV7-9 to TRBJ2-7; D possibly corresponds to TRBD1 (5 bases). CDR3 length: 12 amino acids. Germline values: CDR1 SEHNR, CDR2 FQNEAQ (reference sequence). The CDR3 loop is CSSSLGAAEQYF. Written as DNA, the CDR3 is TGTTCCAGCAGCTTAGGGGCAGCAGAGCAGTACTTC.

The genes are TRBV5-4 and TRBJ2-1, with TRBD2 matching 12 bases. V trimming: 3 bases; J trimming: 8 bases; junction bases outside the gene matches: 12. The CDR3 extends over 17 amino acids. Germline-derived CDR1 and CDR2 are SGHNT and YYREEE (reference sequence). The CDR3 sequence: CASSSASGRAFSHEQFF. In DNA, the CDR3 is TGTGCCAGCAGCTCGGCTAGCGGGAGGGCTTTCTCACATGAGCAGTTCTTC.

The J gene is TRBJ1-5, the V gene TRBV2; D not certain. Trimming pared 1 base from V and 7 bases from J, leaving 11 bases between. Germline assignment: CDR1 SNHLY and CDR2 FYNNEI. The length of the CDR3 is 14 residues. For the CDR3, the DNA is TGTGCCAGCAGTGAAGGTCAGTTGTGGCAGCCCCAGCATTTT. Protein: CASSEGQLWQPQHF.

The rearrangement uses TRBV7-2 and TRBJ1-1, with 8 bases fitting TRBD1. The V gene end was trimmed by 1 base and the J gene end by 3 bases; junction bases not matched to a gene: 7. The germline V gene encodes CDR1 SGHTA and CDR2 FQGNSA. The CDR3 runs 16 residues. The CDR3 nucleotides are TGTGCCAGCAGCTTAGTAAGGGCAGGGGGCTACACTGAAGCTTTCTTT. Protein: CASSLVRAGGYTEAFF.